This TCR beta chain comes out of a study of cytomegalovirus exposure and HLA in healthy donors (dated by TCRdb to between 2016 and 2019). For context, the study as a whole: An earlier analysis of 587 of the donors reported 250 to 300 Gb of sequence data and about 100 million unique TCR beta sequences from about 179 million T cells. Approximately 300 gigabases of sequencing data and around 85 million unique TCR sequences made up an early release that covered 500 to 700 HLA-typed donors. The genetic ancestry cluster associated with self-reported Caucasian donors included 81% of the roughly 380 genotyped donors. The study aimed to test whether cataloging public T cell receptors could reveal signatures of past pathogen exposure. Using immunosequencing, the study profiled T cell repertoires from around 680 subjects and related those repertoires to cytomegalovirus serostatus. Along with the roughly 700-subject first cohort, a separate validation cohort of around 120 different subjects was used. To predict cytomegalovirus infection status, the study brought together high-throughput TCR immunosequencing, statistical association of individual TCRs with disease status, and machine learning. A later analysis re-analyzed previously published TCR beta repertoires from several hundred donors and added high-resolution HLA genotyping to study TCR occurrence patterns. In the later analysis, no new phenotypic data were used to find candidate immune exposures; instead, reliance was placed on TCR beta sequences and their occurrence across donors. An earlier analysis of fewer than 750 of the donors used high-throughput TCR beta sequencing to judge whether each TCR beta V gene segment behaved as functional or pseudogenic. Donor age, sex, ethnicity and CMV serostatus were collected together with the repertoire data. A later genetic analysis used genome-wide SNP genotypes for about three fifths of the 666 donors, treating that subset as a discovery cohort. All discovery cohort repertoires had been generated using a single sequencing platform. HLA typing covered class I and class II loci at four-digit resolution. The number of typed donors differed by locus: about 629-640 for A, B, C, DRB1 and DQB1; some 540 for DQA1; some 590 for DPA1; and roughly 450 for DPB1. Five DR-DQ haplotypes were handled as single units for association and clustering, since linkage in the cohort was strong. Across 300 to 500 genotyped donors of the cohort, an average of approximately 240,000 unique TCR beta nucleotide sequences per donor were sequenced, and roughly 20% of those sequences were non-productive. The investigation overall reported the following: A later genetic analysis reported fewer N-insertions in productive TCRs among donors in an Asian-associated ancestry cluster than the roughly 700-donor mean. Most CMV-associated TCR beta chains appeared to be HLA-restricted in a later analysis, and the HLA associations seemed to be driven largely by CMV exposure. For the cohort, immune exposure information was limited to CMV serostatus. Compared with equally common non-associated chains, HLA-associated TCR beta chains in a later analysis were more clonally expanded and had lower generation probabilities. In an earlier analysis of about 550 of the donors, most TCR beta V segments were observed in productive rearrangements about 90% or about 30% of the time, broadly matching IMGT annotations. Three of the identified cytomegalovirus-associated TCR beta chains were confirmed in vitro to be specific for cytomegalovirus antigens. An association between a missense DCLRE1C variant and V-gene and J-gene trimming of TCR beta chains was found in a later genetic analysis and replicated in an independent cohort. A further reported finding was that TCR beta sequences accurately predicted the HLA-A and HLA-B alleles for most subjects in the first cohort. The study listed around 160 TCR beta chains as associated with cytomegalovirus. This cohort had only TCR beta chains sequenced, and the lack of alpha or paired-chain data limited which features could be detected. In a later analysis, 16,951 TCR beta sequences were associated with specific HLA alleles at a false discovery rate of 0.05. The sequencing pipeline was judged likely to have produced a cluster of highly shared sequence variants as a technical artifact. According to a later analysis, TCR association rates differed among HLA loci, with DRB1 alleles showing the most associated TCRs and HLA-C alleles showing the fewest. When HLA alleles, especially DR and DQ, strongly co-occurred, attributing TCR associations to individual alleles was difficult. According to the authors, the approach could potentially be generalized to other disease states and immunological phenotypes. Some IMGT-functional V segments, including TRBV6-2 and TRBV6-3, could not be distinguished by the 87-base-pair reads and were therefore excluded. Because some donors lacked HLA typing at each locus, the association tests relied only on the typed subset. The classifier was reported to diagnose cytomegalovirus status with high specificity and sensitivity in both the original and validation cohorts. The presence/absence analyses assumed that sequencing depth was roughly uniform across donors, and that assumption may not be true. Across donors, most TCR sequences were observed very rarely, whereas some public TCRs were present in many individuals. A later analysis reported that several top co-occurrence clusters appeared linked to parvovirus B19, influenza, CMV and Epstein-Barr virus. The earlier analysis of almost 600 of the donors excluded approximately 15 rarely observed V segments, including chromosome 9 orphons, because counts were too low. Correlated functional status among segregating V segments might reflect linkage disequilibrium, but an unknown experimental factor could not be ruled out.

CDR1 is given as LNHDA and CDR2 as SQIVND, both from the germline V gene (reference sequence). The V end loses 7 bases and the J end loses 5 bases, and a stretch of 14 bases separates them. The CDR3 spans 13 residues, from the cysteine through the phenylalanine. The kept DNA is CDR3 alone, 39 bases in frame from the first base. The library relied on the immunoSEQ multiplex PCR assay. The multiplex PCR relied on a mix of 60 forward primers for TCR Vbeta segments and 13 reverse primers for TCR Jbeta segments. The CDR3 region of rearranged TCR beta genes was amplified from genomic DNA with a multiplex PCR assay. The amplified TCR beta libraries were sequenced on the Illumina HiSeq System as 87-base-pair reads. For the original study's pipeline: A later analysis tallied around 80 million unique TCR beta chains across the 666 repertoires, and around 9.9 million of those chains were shared by two or more donors. Raw reads were error-corrected and collapsed into unique sequences with a nearest-neighbor algorithm that merged closely related sequences to remove PCR and sequencing errors. To assign V, D and J gene segments, CDR3 sequences were aligned to IMGT reference sequences. For a sequence to be retained, a match of at least six nucleotides to both a V gene segment and a J gene segment was required. A rearrangement was called productive if the CDR3 had no stop codons and remained in frame with V and J, and every other rearrangement was called non-productive. CDR3 was defined by IMGT convention, running from the second conserved V-encoded cysteine to the conserved J-encoded phenylalanine. The earlier analysis of some 550 of the donors excluded any sequence lacking an unambiguous match to a single V gene segment. In an earlier analysis of 587 of the donors, a V segment was called functional when productive rearrangements were above 56.7%, and segregating when the standard deviation between donors exceeded 5%. A statistical classification framework was built for diagnosing cytomegalovirus status from the catalog of TCR beta chain sequences. In a later analysis, TCR nucleotide sequences were compared against IMGT/GENE-DB human TR gene sequences so that V and J genes could be assigned. The TCRdist pipeline was used in a later analysis to assign CDR3 sequences and most-parsimonious VDJ recombination scenarios. In a later analysis, each TCR beta chain was defined by its CDR3 amino acid sequence together with its V-gene family, and reads without a unique V-gene family were excluded. In a later analysis, nearly 600 highly shared, low-generation-probability nucleotide sequences were removed to address suspected cross-contamination and a sequencing artifact. In a later analysis, a clonal expansion index for each public chain was calculated from normalized within-repertoire ranks of inferred template counts. A later analysis computed generation probabilities with a VDJ recombination model fitted to out-of-frame rearrangements, and checked the results against IGoR. In a later analysis, hypergeometric tests were used to score TCR-TCR, TCR-HLA and TCR-CMV co-occurrence, with a repertoire-size bias correction applied to TCR pairs. False discovery rates were estimated in a later analysis by permuting HLA or CMV assignments 20 times. In a later analysis, co-occurring TCRs were grouped with DBSCAN, and TCRdist sequence similarity was added when clustering was performed within HLA-allele-positive subsets. Repertoires with fewer than 30,000 or more than 120,000 public chains, plus five repertoires with anomalous nucleotide sharing, were excluded from co-occurrence clustering. Not all clones reach the TCRdb copy of this immuneACCESS table, which keeps in-frame sequences only. Checked studies attribute under half of the gap to unresolved V genes and leave the rest unexplained. V, J and clone size were drawn from that table, and D and trimming were deduced from the DNA. The sample table contains around 100,000 clones; only one count was recorded for around three quarters of them. 4.8% of the sample is in the top ten clones.

The cohort was made up of 650 to 700 healthy bone marrow donors. At the time of sampling, every cohort member was nominally healthy, though immune exposures that went unrecorded were likely present. The donor tested CMV seropositive and was one of the 289 seropositive cohort members. A peripheral blood sample was collected from each donor, and TCR beta sequencing was performed on peripheral blood mononuclear cells. Genomic DNA was extracted from the blood cell samples with the Qiagen DNeasy Blood Extraction Kit. In regard to this clone: Its cognate antigen has yet to be identified. Per-nucleotide qualities are absent, and no much larger clonotype sits a single base away.

Sample: PBMCs. The chain is assembled from TRBV19 and TRBJ2-5, with a weak D call of TRBD1 (7 bases match). This clonotype was obtained from a man aged 30-40 years in good health and CMV-seropositive. The DNA is as follows: TGTGCCAGTACCATGACAGGGAGGGAGACCCAGTACTTC. Its amino acids are CASTMTGRETQYF.